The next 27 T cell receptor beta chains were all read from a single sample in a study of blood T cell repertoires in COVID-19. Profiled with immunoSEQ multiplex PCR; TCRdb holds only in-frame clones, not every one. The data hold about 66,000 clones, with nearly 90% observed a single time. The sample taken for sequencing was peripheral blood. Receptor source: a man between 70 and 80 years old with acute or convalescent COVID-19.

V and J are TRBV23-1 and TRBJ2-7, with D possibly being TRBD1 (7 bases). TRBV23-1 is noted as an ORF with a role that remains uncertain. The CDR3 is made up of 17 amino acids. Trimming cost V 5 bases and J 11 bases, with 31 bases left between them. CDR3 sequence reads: CASSSPPQTGRWKSKYF. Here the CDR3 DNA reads TGCGCCAGCAGTAGTCCACCTCAGACAGGGAGGTGGAAGAGCAAGTACTTC.

Written as DNA, the CDR3 is TGTGCCAGCAGCCTGGGGGTGGTACTAGCGGGGCCCTACGAGCAGTACTTC. Translation gives CASSLGVVLAGPYEQYF. The chain couples TRBV7-8 to TRBJ2-7, with 10 bases that match TRBD2. The germline V gene encodes CDR1 SGHVS and CDR2 FQNEAQ. CDR3 length: 17 amino acids. Trimming took 5 bases from V and 2 from J; bases not matched to a gene: 12.

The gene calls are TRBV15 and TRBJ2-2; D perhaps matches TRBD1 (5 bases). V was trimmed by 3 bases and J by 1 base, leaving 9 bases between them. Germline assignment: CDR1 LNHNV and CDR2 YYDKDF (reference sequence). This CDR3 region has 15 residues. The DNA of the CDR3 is TGTGCCACCAGCAGGGCCACAGGGAACACCGGGGAGCTGTTTTTT. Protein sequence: CATSRATGNTGELFF.

CDR3 DNA: TGTGCCAGCAGTTCACAGGCAACCTATGGCTACACCTTC. The encoded protein is CASSSQATYGYTF. This chain links TRBV12-3 or TRBV12-4 with TRBJ1-2, with D maybe TRBD1 (5 bases). The V end was cut by 4 bases, the J end by 4 bases, with 10 bases between. The CDR3 has 13 amino acids.

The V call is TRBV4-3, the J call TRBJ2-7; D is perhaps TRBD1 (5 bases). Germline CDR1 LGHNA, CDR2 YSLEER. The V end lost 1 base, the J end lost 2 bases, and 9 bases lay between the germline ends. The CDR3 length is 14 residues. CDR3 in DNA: TGCGCCAGCAGCCAAGGAACAGGACCCTACGAGCAGTACTTC. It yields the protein CASSQGTGPYEQYF.

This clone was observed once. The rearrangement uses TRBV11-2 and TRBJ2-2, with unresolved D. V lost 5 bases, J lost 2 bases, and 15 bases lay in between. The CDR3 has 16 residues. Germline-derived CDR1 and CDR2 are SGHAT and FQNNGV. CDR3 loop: CASSRRGPTNTGELFF. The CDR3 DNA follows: TGTGCCAGCAGCCGCCGCGGCCCTACAAACACCGGGGAGCTGTTTTTT. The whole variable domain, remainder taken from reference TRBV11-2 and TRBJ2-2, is EAGVAQSPRYKIIEKRQSVAFWCNPISGHATLYWYQQILGQGPKLLIQFQNNGVVDDSQLPKDRFSAERLKGVDSTLKIQPAKLEDSAVYLCASSRRGPTNTGELFFGEGSRLTVL.

The CDR3 protein is CSVEGRGTGVRYGYTF. DNA of the CDR3: TGCAGCGTTGAAGGCAGAGGGACAGGGGTTCGGTATGGCTACACCTTC. The V gene is TRBV29-1, the J gene TRBJ1-2, with TRBD1 matching over 10 bases. CDR3 length: 16 residues. Germline V gene lookup returns CDR1 SQVTM and CDR2 ANQGSEA. Trimming removed 1 base from V and 5 bases from J; junction bases left unmatched: 10.

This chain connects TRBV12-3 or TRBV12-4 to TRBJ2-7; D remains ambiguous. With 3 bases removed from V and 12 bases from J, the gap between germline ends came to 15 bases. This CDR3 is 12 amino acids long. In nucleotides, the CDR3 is TGTGCCAGCAGTTTTGGGTCGGGTTGGGTGTACTTC. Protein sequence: CASSFGSGWVYF.

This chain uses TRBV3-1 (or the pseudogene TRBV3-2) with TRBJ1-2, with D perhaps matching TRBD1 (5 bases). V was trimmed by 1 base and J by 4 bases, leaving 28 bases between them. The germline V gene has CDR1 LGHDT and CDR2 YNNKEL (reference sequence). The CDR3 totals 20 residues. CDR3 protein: CASSQVVGQQGFLNTYGYTF. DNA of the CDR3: TGTGCCAGCAGCCAAGTCGTAGGTCAGCAGGGTTTTTTAAATACCTATGGCTACACCTTC.

CDR3 DNA: TGTGCCAGCAGTTACCACGGACAGGGAGCTGAAGCTTTCTTT. Residues: CASSYHGQGAEAFF. V gene TRBV6-2 or TRBV6-3 combines with J gene TRBJ1-1; 8 positions agree with TRBD1. Germline CDR1 and CDR2: MNHEY and SVGEGT. V trimming: 2 bases; J trimming: 6 bases; junction bases outside the gene matches: 5. CDR3 length: 14 amino acids.

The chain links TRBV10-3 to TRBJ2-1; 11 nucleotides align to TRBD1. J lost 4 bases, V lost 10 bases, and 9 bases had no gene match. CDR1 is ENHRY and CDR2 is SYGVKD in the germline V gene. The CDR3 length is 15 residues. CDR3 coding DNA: TGTGCCACCCTACTAGGGACAGGGGGATACAATGAGCAGTTCTTC. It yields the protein CATLLGTGGYNEQFF.

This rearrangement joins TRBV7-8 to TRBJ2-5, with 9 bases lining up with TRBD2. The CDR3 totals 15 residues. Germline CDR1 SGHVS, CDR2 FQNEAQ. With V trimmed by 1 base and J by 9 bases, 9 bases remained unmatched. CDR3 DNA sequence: TGTGCCAGCAGCTTAGTCCAGCGGGGGGCCTCCCCCCAGTACTTC. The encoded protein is CASSLVQRGASPQYF. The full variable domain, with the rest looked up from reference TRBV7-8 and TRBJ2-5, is GAGVSQSPRYKVAKRGQDVALRCDPISGHVSLFWYQQALGQGPEFLTYFQNEAQLDKSGLPSDRFFAERPEGSVSTLKIQRTQQEDSAVYLCASSLVQRGASPQYFGPGTRLLVL.

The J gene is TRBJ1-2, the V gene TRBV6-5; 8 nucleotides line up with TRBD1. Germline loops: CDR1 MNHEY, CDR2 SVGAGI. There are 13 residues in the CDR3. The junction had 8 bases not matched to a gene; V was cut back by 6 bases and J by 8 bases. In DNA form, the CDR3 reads TGTGCCAGCAGCCAGACAGGGGTGGACGGCTACACCTTC. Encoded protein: CASSQTGVDGYTF.

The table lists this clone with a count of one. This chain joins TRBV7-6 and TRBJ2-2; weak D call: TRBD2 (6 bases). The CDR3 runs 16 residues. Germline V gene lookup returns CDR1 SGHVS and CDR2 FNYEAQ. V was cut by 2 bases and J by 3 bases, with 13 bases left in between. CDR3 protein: CASSLSPGVYTGELFF. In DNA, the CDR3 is TGTGCCAGCAGCTTAAGTCCGGGGGTGTACACCGGGGAGCTGTTTTTT.

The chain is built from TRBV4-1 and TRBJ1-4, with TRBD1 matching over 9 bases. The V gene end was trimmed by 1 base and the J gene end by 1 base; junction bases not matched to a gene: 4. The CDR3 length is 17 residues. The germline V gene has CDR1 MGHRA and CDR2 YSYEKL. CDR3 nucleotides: TGCGCCAGCAGCCAAGCGGGACAGGGACGAACTAATGAAAAACTGTTTTTT. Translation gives CASSQAGQGRTNEKLFF.

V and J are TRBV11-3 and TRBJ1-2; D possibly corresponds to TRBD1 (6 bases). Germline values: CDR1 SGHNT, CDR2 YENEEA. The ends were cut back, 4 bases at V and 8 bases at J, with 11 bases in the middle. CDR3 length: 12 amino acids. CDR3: CASSSSGVGYTF. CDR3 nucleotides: TGTGCCAGCAGCTCATCAGGGGTCGGCTACACCTTC.

CDR3 nucleotide sequence: TGTGCCAGCAGTTACTCGACTAGAGGGTTTTACAATGAGCAGTTCTTC. Protein: CASSYSTRGFYNEQFF. The chain joins TRBV6-2 or TRBV6-3 to TRBJ2-1; tentatively, D is TRBD2 (6 bases). Germline V gene data show CDR1 as MNHEY and CDR2 as SVGEGT. The V and J ends lost 0 bases and 4 bases respectively, with 13 bases between them. The CDR3 runs 16 residues.

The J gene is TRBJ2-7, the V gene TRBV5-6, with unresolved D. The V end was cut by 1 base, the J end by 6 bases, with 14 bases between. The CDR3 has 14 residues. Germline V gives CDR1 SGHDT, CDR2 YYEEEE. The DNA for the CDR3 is TGTGCCAGCAGCTTGAACCGGCAGGTCGGCGAGCAGTACTTC. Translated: CASSLNRQVGEQYF. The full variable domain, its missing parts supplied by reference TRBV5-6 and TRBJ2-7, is DAGVTQSPTHLIKTRGQQVTLRCSPKSGHDTVSWYQQALGQGPQFIFQYYEEEERQRGNFPDRFSGHQFPNYSSELNVNALLLGDSALYLCASSLNRQVGEQYFGPGTRLTVT.

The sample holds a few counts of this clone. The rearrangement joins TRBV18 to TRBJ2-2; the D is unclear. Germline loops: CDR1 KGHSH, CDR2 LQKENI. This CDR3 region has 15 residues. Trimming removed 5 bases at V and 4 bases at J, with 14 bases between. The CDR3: CASSFYNPGTGELFF. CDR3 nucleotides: TGTGCCAGCTCATTTTATAATCCGGGCACCGGGGAGCTGTTTTTT.

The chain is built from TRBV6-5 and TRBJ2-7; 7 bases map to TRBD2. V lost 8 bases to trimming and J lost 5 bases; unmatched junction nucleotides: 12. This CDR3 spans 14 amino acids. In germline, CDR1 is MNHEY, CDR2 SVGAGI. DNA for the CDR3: TGTGCCAGCCGCGATGGCGGGGGTATACACGAGCAGTACTTC. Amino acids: CASRDGGGIHEQYF.

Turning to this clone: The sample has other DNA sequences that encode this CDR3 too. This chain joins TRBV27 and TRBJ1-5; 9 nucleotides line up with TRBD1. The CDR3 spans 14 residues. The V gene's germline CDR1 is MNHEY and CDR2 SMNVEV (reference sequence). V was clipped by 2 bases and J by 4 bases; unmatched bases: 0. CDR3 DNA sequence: TGTGCCAGCAGTTTAGGGACAGGGAATCAGCCCCAGCATTTT. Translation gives CASSLGTGNQPQHF.

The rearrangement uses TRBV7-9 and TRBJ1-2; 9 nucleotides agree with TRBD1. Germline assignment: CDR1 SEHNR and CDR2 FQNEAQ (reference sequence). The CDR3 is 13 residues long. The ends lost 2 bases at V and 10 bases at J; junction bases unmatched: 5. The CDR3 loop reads CASSLTGTGHYTF. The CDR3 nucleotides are TGTGCCAGCAGCTTAACCGGGACAGGGCACTACACCTTC.

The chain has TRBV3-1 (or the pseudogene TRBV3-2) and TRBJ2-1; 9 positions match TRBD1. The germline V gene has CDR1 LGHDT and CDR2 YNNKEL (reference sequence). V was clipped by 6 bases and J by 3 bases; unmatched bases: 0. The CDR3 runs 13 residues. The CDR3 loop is CASRGQGYNEQFF. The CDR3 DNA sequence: TGTGCCAGCAGGGGACAGGGCTACAATGAGCAGTTCTTC.

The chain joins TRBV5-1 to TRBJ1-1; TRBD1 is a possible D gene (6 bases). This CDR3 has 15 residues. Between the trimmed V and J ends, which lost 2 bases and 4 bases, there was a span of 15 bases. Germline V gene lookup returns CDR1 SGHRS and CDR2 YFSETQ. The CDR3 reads CASSFRGGTGTEAFF. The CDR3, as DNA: TGCGCCAGCAGCTTCCGGGGGGGCACGGGCACTGAAGCTTTCTTT.

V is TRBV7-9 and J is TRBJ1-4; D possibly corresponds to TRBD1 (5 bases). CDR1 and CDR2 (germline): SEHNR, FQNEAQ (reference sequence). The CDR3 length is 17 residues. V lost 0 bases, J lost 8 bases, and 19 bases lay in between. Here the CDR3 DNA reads TGTGCCAGCAGCTTAGCACTCGGGACTCCGGGGAGGGAAAAACTGTTTTTT. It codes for CASSLALGTPGREKLFF. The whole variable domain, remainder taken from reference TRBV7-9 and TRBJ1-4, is DTGVSQNPRHKITKRGQNVTFRCDPISEHNRLYWYRQTLGQGPEFLTYFQNEAQLEKSRLLSDRFSAERPKGSFSTLEIQRTEQGDSAMYLCASSLALGTPGREKLFFGSGTQLSVL.

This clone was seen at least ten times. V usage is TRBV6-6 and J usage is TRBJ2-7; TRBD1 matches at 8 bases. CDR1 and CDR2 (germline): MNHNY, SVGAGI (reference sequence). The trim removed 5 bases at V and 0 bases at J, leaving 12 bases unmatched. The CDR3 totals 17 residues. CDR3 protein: CASSRSGQVSNSYEQYF. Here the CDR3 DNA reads TGTGCCAGCAGTAGATCGGGACAGGTCTCTAACTCCTACGAGCAGTACTTC.

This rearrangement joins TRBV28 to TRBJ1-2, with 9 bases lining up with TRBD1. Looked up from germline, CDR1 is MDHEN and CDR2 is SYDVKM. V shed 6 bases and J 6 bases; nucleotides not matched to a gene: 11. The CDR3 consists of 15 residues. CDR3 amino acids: CASSRPSGTGNGYTF. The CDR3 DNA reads TGTGCCAGCAGCCGACCTTCCGGGACAGGGAATGGCTACACCTTC.